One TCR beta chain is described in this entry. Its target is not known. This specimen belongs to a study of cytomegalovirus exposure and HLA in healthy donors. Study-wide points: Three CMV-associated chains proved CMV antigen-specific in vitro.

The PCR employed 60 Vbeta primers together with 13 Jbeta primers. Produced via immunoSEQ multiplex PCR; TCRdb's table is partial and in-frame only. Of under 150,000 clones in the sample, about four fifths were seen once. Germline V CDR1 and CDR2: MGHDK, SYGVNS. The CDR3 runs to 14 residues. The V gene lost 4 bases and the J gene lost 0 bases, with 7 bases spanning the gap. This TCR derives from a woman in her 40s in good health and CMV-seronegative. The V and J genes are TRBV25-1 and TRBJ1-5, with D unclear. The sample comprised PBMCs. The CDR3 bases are TGTGCCAGCAGTGCCCGAGATAGCAATCAGCCCCAGCATTTT. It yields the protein CASSARDSNQPQHF.